This T cell receptor (beta chain) was recovered during a study of shared clonotypes between healthy human individuals. Overall study: Sampling drew on donors who were a couple of women and a few men aged 18 to 49. Study conclusions and caveats: Relative to their counterparts shared across all four donors, non-shared clonotypes exhibited diminished generation probabilities.

Germline V CDR1 and CDR2: MNHEY, SMNVEV (reference sequence). The CDR3 contains 14 residues. The V gene lost 5 bases and the J gene lost 4 bases, with 11 bases spanning the gap. Measured with immunoSEQ multiplex PCR; TCRdb has only the in-frame clones, and not every one. This table holds 2 million to 2.5 million clones, roughly 93% found once. On this clone itself: Its antigen is currently unknown.

The sequenced sample consisted of naive CD4+ T cells from PBMCs. Indicated subset: CD45RA+ positively selected. This TCR was recovered from a man younger than 30 in good health. Some clones in this sample may be carry-over from other donors' samples. The rearrangement joins TRBV27 to TRBJ2-2; weak D call: TRBD2 (7 bases). CDR3 bases: TGTGCCAGCAGTCGGGGGGCGGGCACCGGGGAGCTGTTTTTT. Its translation: CASSRGAGTGELFF.